The 31 T cell receptor beta chains listed next were all sequenced from one sample in a study of cytomegalovirus exposure and HLA in healthy donors. Researchers ran the PCR with 60 Vbeta and 13 Jbeta primers. This table comes from immunoSEQ multiplex PCR, and its TCRdb copy is limited to in-frame clones, with some not included. The table has fewer than 150,000 clones, approximately 83% seen once. The specimen was PBMCs. These TCRs come from a man aged 35 to 55 in good health and CMV-seropositive.

J is TRBJ1-5 and V is TRBV19; D is unresolved. This CDR3 is built from 18 residues. The V gene lost 3 bases and the J gene lost 1 base, with 19 bases spanning the gap. Germline V CDR1 and CDR2: LNHDA, SQIVND (reference sequence). CDR3 amino acids: CASSMVGLNQQSNQPQHF. CDR3 in DNA: TGTGCCAGTAGTATGGTCGGACTCAACCAACAGAGCAATCAGCCCCAGCATTTT. Using reference TRBV19 and TRBJ1-5 for the parts outside the CDR3, the full variable domain is DGGITQSPKYLFRKEGQNVTLSCEQNLNHDAMYWYRQDPGQGLRLIYYSQIVNDFQKGDIAEGYSVSREKKESFPLTVTSAQKNPTAFYLCASSMVGLNQQSNQPQHFGDGTRLSIL.

The chain couples TRBV5-1 to TRBJ2-1; TRBD1 is a possible D gene (5 bases). V was trimmed by 5 bases and J by 4 bases, leaving 10 bases between them. This CDR3 has 13 residues. Germline V gives CDR1 SGHRS, CDR2 YFSETQ. Written as DNA, the CDR3 is TGCGCCAGCAGAGGTTCAGGGTACAATGAGCAGTTCTTC. Amino acids: CASRGSGYNEQFF.

This clone was counted a few times. V is TRBV5-8 and J is TRBJ2-3; perhaps TRBD1 as D (6 bases). Between the trimmed V and J ends, which lost 6 bases and 2 bases, there was a span of 16 bases. Germline CDR1 and CDR2: SGHTS and YDEGEE. This CDR3 contains 15 residues. The DNA for the CDR3 is TGTGCCAGCACTAGAACAGGGTCGGTCACAGATACGCAGTATTTT. Translation gives CASTRTGSVTDTQYF.

The chain has TRBV18 and TRBJ2-2; no reliable D call. Trimming pared 3 bases from V and 4 bases from J, leaving 15 bases between. The germline gives CDR1 KGHSH, CDR2 LQKENI. CDR3 length: 16 residues. As DNA, the CDR3 is TGTGCCAGCTCACCTCAGGCAGCAGAACTCACCGGGGAGCTGTTTTTT. Translation: CASSPQAAELTGELFF.

This clone was detected once. The chain has TRBV27 and TRBJ1-1; TRBD1 matches at 7 bases. V trimming: 4 bases; J trimming: 10 bases; junction bases outside the gene matches: 9. The CDR3 runs to 13 residues. Germline V gene data show CDR1 as MNHEY and CDR2 as SMNVEV (reference sequence). The CDR3 protein is CASSSGGQGRAFF. CDR3 bases: TGTGCCAGCAGTTCAGGGGGGCAGGGGCGAGCTTTCTTT.

The chain couples TRBV5-1 to TRBJ1-6, with a tentative D call TRBD1 (5 bases). The CDR3 is 15 residues long. The V and J ends lost 0 bases and 5 bases respectively, with 9 bases between them. From germline, CDR1 is SGHRS and CDR2 YFSETQ. The CDR3 sequence: CASSLDRSDNSPLHF. The CDR3 DNA reads as TGCGCCAGCAGCTTGGACAGGAGTGATAATTCACCCCTCCACTTT.

This chain connects TRBV16 to TRBJ1-3; D is undetermined. The CDR3 length is 15 residues. Trimming took 6 bases from V and 2 from J, leaving 14 bases between them. The germline gives CDR1 KGHSY, CDR2 FQNENV. CDR3 sequence reads: CASRLNFRPGNTIYF. CDR3 coding DNA: TGTGCCAGCAGACTAAATTTTAGACCTGGAAACACCATATATTTT.

This clone has only a few counts. The chain is built from TRBV7-2 and TRBJ1-3, with 9 bases fitting TRBD1. The germline V gene encodes CDR1 SGHTA and CDR2 FQGNSA. J gave up 4 bases and V 5 bases, and 6 bases lay outside the gene matches. The CDR3 runs to 15 residues. In DNA, the CDR3 is TGTGCCAGCAGCGTGGACAGGGGCTCCGGAAACACCATATATTTT. It is translated as CASSVDRGSGNTIYF.

The chain recombines TRBV7-9 with TRBJ1-1; possibly TRBD1 for D (6 bases). The V gene lost 0 bases and the J gene lost 10 bases, with 15 bases spanning the gap. Germline V gene lookup returns CDR1 SEHNR and CDR2 FQNEAQ (reference sequence). This CDR3 has 14 amino acids. CDR3 in amino acids: CASSLASQGMAAFF. CDR3 bases: TGTGCCAGCAGCTTAGCCTCACAGGGTATGGCAGCTTTCTTT.

The CDR3 DNA reads TGCAGCGTCGAACGGGACAACTCCTACGAGCAGTACTTC. It codes for CSVERDNSYEQYF. V is TRBV29-1 and J is TRBJ2-7; tentative D call: TRBD1 (6 bases). The germline gives CDR1 SQVTM, CDR2 ANQGSEA. The CDR3 runs 13 residues. Trimming took off 6 bases at V and 0 bases at J, with 12 bases between the two ends.

The CDR3 spells CASSEIGGYEQYF. The CDR3 DNA reads as TGCGCCAGCAGTGAGATTGGGGGGTACGAGCAGTACTTC. V gene TRBV10-1 combines with J gene TRBJ2-7, with D tentatively TRBD2 (6 bases). Trimming stripped 2 bases from V and 4 bases from J, with 9 bases between. This CDR3 comprises 13 residues. The germline CDR1 and CDR2 sequences are WNHNN and SYGVQD (reference sequence).

The chain carries TRBV5-6 and TRBJ1-2; TRBD1 agrees at 8 bases. Germline assignment: CDR1 SGHDT and CDR2 YYEEEE. The CDR3 contains 13 residues. V lost 5 bases, J lost 8 bases, and 8 bases stayed unmatched. CDR3 protein: CASRIGTGQGYTF. CDR3 in DNA: TGTGCCAGCAGGATCGGGACAGGACAGGGCTACACCTTC.

V gene TRBV11-2 combines with J gene TRBJ1-2; D may be TRBD1 (6 bases). Germline CDR1 is SGHAT and CDR2 is FQNNGV. Trimming removed 2 bases at V and 6 bases at J, with 16 bases between. CDR3 length: 15 amino acids. The CDR3 nucleotides read TGTGCCAGCAGCTTAACGGGCAGGGGTCGGGATGGCTACACCTTC. It translates to CASSLTGRGRDGYTF. Full variable domain (remainder filled in from reference TRBV11-2 and TRBJ1-2): EAGVAQSPRYKIIEKRQSVAFWCNPISGHATLYWYQQILGQGPKLLIQFQNNGVVDDSQLPKDRFSAERLKGVDSTLKIQPAKLEDSAVYLCASSLTGRGRDGYTFGSGTRLTVV.

The J gene is TRBJ1-2, the V gene TRBV7-8, with 12 bases identical to TRBD1. Germline V gene sequence: CDR1 SGHVS, CDR2 FQNEAQ. V shed 5 bases and J 4 bases; nucleotides not matched to a gene: 11. The CDR3 runs to 17 residues. In DNA, the CDR3 is TGTGCCAGCAGCGTCCGGGACAGGGGGCAAAATAGCTATGGCTACACCTTC. Amino acids: CASSVRDRGQNSYGYTF.

This clone was observed a handful of times. The V call is TRBV13, the J call TRBJ2-5; TRBD2 agrees at 12 bases. The CDR3 contains 17 residues. Per the germline V gene, CDR1 is PRHDT and CDR2 is FYEKMQ (reference sequence). The junction had 8 bases not matched to a gene; V was cut back by 1 base and J by 5 bases. CDR3: CASSLDGIGTSGETQYF. The CDR3 DNA is TGTGCCAGCAGCTTAGACGGAATAGGGACTAGCGGGGAGACCCAGTACTTC.

V and J are TRBV7-9 and TRBJ1-2; a possible D gene is TRBD1 (5 bases). Germline V gene sequence: CDR1 SEHNR, CDR2 FQNEAQ (reference sequence). The length of the CDR3 is 14 residues. Trimming left V 5 bases short and J 4 bases short, with 14 bases between. This chain's CDR3 is CASSTREVGYGYTF. The DNA for the CDR3 is TGTGCCAGCAGCACCAGGGAGGTAGGCTATGGCTACACCTTC.

The gene calls are TRBV5-6 and TRBJ2-7, with no clear D. V lost 0 bases, J lost 3 bases, and 7 bases lay in between. The germline V gene encodes CDR1 SGHDT and CDR2 YYEEEE. The CDR3 has 13 residues. The CDR3 loop reads CASSLGSYYEQYF. CDR3 DNA: TGTGCCAGCAGCTTGGGCTCCTACTACGAGCAGTACTTC.

The chain has TRBV5-4 and TRBJ2-1; TRBD2 agrees at 7 bases. Germline V lookup: CDR1 SGHNT, CDR2 YYREEE (reference sequence). V gave up 4 bases and J gave up 4 bases; unmatched junction bases: 8. The length of the CDR3 is 15 residues. The chain's CDR3 is CASSKLSGGYNEQFF. The DNA for the CDR3 is TGTGCCAGCAGCAAGCTCTCCGGGGGGTACAATGAGCAGTTCTTC. The whole variable domain, filled in from reference TRBV5-4 and TRBJ2-1, reads ETGVTQSPTHLIKTRGQQVTLRCSSQSGHNTVSWYQQALGQGPQFIFQYYREEENGRGNFPPRFSGLQFPNYSSELNVNALELDDSALYLCASSKLSGGYNEQFFGPGTRLTVL.

Regarding this clone: The junction does not match germline at one end; this may be a read error. The V call is TRBV30, the J call TRBJ2-7, with 8 bases aligning to TRBD1. CDR3 length equals 14 residues. CDR1 GTSNPN and CDR2 SVGIG come from the germline V gene (reference sequence). CDR3 residues: CAWSRQGIGYEQHF. CDR3 nucleotides: TGTGCCTGGAGCAGACAGGGGATAGGCTACGAGCAGCACTTC.

In regard to this clone: This same CDR3 is encoded by further DNA sequences in the sample. This chain joins TRBV27 and TRBJ1-2; D is perhaps TRBD1 (5 bases). V lost 0 bases and J 5 bases, leaving 13 bases between the germline ends. This CDR3 is 15 amino acids long. Looked up from germline, CDR1 is MNHEY and CDR2 is SMNVEV (reference sequence). The CDR3 nucleotides read TGTGCCAGCAGTTTATCTGGGAGGGGAGAGTATGGCTACACCTTC. This codes for CASSLSGRGEYGYTF.

The gene calls are TRBV5-1 and TRBJ2-3; 9 bases map to TRBD1. The germline CDR1 and CDR2 sequences are SGHRS and YFSETQ. This CDR3 has 16 residues. V shed 4 bases and J 7 bases; nucleotides not matched to a gene: 13. The CDR3: CASSDPGQGTMNTQYF. CDR3 sequence (DNA): TGCGCCAGCAGCGACCCGGGACAGGGAACCATGAATACGCAGTATTTT.

The chain joins TRBV10-3 to TRBJ2-1; 10 bases agree with TRBD2. Trimming cost V 7 bases and J 6 bases; bases outside gene matches: 9. This CDR3 comprises 15 residues. Germline V gives CDR1 ENHRY, CDR2 SYGVKD. The CDR3 region is CAITASGSYSNEQFF. The CDR3 DNA reads as TGTGCCATCACGGCTAGCGGGAGTTACAGCAATGAGCAGTTCTTC.

The V gene is TRBV2, the J gene TRBJ1-3; D gene ambiguous. This CDR3 region has 14 residues. V lost 4 bases and J lost 4, with 11 bases in between. Germline assignment: CDR1 SNHLY and CDR2 FYNNEI. The CDR3 DNA follows: TGTGCCAGCAGTGTAACAGCACAGGGAAACACCATATATTTT. Translating gives CASSVTAQGNTIYF.

The DNA for the CDR3 is TGTGCCTGGAGTGTACGCAAAAGCCGGAACACTGAAGCTTTCTTT. It specifies CAWSVRKSRNTEAFF. This chain joins TRBV30 and TRBJ1-1, with D hard to call. Germline V gives CDR1 GTSNPN, CDR2 SVGIG (reference sequence). CDR3 length equals 15 residues. Deletions cut 0 bases from V and 1 base from J, with 12 bases between.

The chain joins TRBV9 to TRBJ1-5; 9 bases match TRBD1. CDR1 and CDR2 (germline): SGDLS, YYNGEE. V shed 0 bases, J shed 4 bases, and the junction held 8 bases outside the gene matches. The CDR3 runs 17 residues. The CDR3: CASSVGTGVGVNQPQHF. CDR3 DNA sequence: TGTGCCAGCAGCGTAGGGACAGGGGTTGGGGTTAATCAGCCCCAGCATTTT.

The rearrangement joins TRBV5-4 to TRBJ1-2, with D tentatively TRBD1 (5 bases). V shed 4 bases and J shed 4 bases, with 14 bases lying between them. Germline V lookup: CDR1 SGHNT, CDR2 YYREEE (reference sequence). The CDR3 has 14 residues. The chain's CDR3 is CASSPDGGIYGYTF. In nucleotides, the CDR3 is TGTGCCAGCAGCCCAGACGGGGGGATCTATGGCTACACCTTC.

The chain has TRBV13 and TRBJ2-7, with D perhaps matching TRBD1 (5 bases). This CDR3 contains 13 residues. With 5 bases removed from V and 5 bases from J, the gap between germline ends came to 13 bases. CDR1 is PRHDT and CDR2 is FYEKMQ in the germline V gene (reference sequence). As DNA, the CDR3 is TGTGCCAGCAGCCCCTTATGGGGCCACGAGCAGTACTTC. It yields the protein CASSPLWGHEQYF.

This clone was seen more than once but under ten times. The chain has TRBV4-1 and TRBJ1-2, with a weak D call TRBD1 (5 bases). Germline-derived CDR1 and CDR2 are MGHRA and YSYEKL. Between the trimmed V and J ends, which lost 4 bases and 6 bases, there was a span of 21 bases. The CDR3 runs 16 residues. The CDR3 DNA follows: TGCGCCAGCAGCCGAGATACAGGCGGGGCCTCGGATGGCTACACCTTC. Its translation is CASSRDTGGASDGYTF.

This clone was counted between two and nine times. This chain links TRBV18 with TRBJ1-2; D is ambiguous. This CDR3 contains 14 residues. Germline V CDR1 and CDR2: KGHSH, LQKENI. The germline V and J ends were trimmed by 0 bases and 9 bases, with 14 bases remaining between them. The CDR3 protein is CASSPPSESVRYTF. As DNA, the CDR3 is TGTGCCAGCTCACCACCGTCGGAGTCTGTTCGCTACACCTTC.

V gene TRBV11-2 combines with J gene TRBJ2-2, with 7 nucleotides matching TRBD2. The CDR3 covers 16 residues. With V trimmed by 4 bases and J by 1 base, 6 bases remained unmatched. Germline V gene lookup returns CDR1 SGHAT and CDR2 FQNNGV. CDR3 in amino acids: CASSSGGSWNTGELFF. DNA of the CDR3: TGTGCCAGCAGCTCCGGCGGGAGCTGGAACACCGGGGAGCTGTTTTTT.

The chain carries TRBV5-1 and TRBJ2-5; D is uncertain. The germline V gene has CDR1 SGHRS and CDR2 YFSETQ. V lost 1 base and J lost 5, with 9 bases in between. The CDR3 is 13 amino acids. CDR3 region: CASSLRHGETQYF. CDR3 bases: TGCGCCAGCAGCTTGCGACATGGGGAGACCCAGTACTTC.